This TCR beta chain was sequenced during a study of T cell responses to AZD1222 COVID-19 vaccine. Study observations and caveats: In a largely white British group with more females than males, clonal diversity was possibly underestimated.

The table came from immunoSEQ multiplex PCR; TCRdb's copy has only in-frame clones and leaves some out. The sample shows around 100,000 clones, roughly 91% of them seen only once. This clone was seen only once. Its specificity is not known. V lost 11 bases to trimming and J lost 8 bases; unmatched junction nucleotides: 10. In germline, CDR1 is LNHDA, CDR2 SQIVND (reference sequence). The CDR3 has 12 amino acids. Sequencing was performed on peripheral blood, taken on day 0 of AZD1222 vaccination. The TCR originated in an adult in good health. V is TRBV19 and J is TRBJ1-2; the match to TRBD1 covers 8 bases. CDR3 amino acids: CACSQGAQGYTF. The CDR3 DNA sequence: TGTGCCTGTTCTCAGGGGGCACAGGGCTACACCTTC.